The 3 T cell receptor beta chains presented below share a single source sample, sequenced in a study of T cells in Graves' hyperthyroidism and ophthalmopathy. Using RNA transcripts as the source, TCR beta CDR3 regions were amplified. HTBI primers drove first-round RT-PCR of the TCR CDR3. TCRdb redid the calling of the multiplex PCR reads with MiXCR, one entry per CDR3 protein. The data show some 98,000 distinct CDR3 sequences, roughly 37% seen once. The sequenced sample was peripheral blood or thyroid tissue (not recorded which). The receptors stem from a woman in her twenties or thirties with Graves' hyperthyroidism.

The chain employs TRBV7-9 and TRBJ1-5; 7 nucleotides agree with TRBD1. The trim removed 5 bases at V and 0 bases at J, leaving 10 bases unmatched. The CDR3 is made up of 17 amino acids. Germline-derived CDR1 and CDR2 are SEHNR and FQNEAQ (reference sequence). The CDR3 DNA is TGTGCCAGCAGCCCCCCCCCGGGACAGTATAGCAATCAGCCCCAGCATTTT. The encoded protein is CASSPPPGQYSNQPQHF.

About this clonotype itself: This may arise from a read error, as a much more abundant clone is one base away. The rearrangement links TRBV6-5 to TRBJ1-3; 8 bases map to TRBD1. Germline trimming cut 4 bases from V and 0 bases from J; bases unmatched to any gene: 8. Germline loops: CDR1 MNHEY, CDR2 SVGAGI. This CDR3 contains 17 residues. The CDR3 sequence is CASSFSRDRLSGNTIYF. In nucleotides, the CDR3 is TGTGCCAGCAGTTTCTCCCGGGACAGGCTCTCTGGAAACACCATATATTTT.

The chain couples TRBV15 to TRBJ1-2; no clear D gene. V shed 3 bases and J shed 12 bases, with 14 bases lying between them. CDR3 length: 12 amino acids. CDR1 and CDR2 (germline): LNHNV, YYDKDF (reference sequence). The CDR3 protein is CATSSDVSGNTF. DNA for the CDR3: TGTGCCACCAGCAGCGACGTCTCTGGAAACACCTTC.